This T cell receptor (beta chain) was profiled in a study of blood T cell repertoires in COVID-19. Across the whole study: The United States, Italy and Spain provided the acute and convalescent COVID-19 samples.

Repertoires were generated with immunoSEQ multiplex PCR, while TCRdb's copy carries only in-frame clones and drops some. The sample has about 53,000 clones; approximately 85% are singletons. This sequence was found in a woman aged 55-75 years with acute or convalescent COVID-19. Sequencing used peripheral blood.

The CDR3 DNA sequence: TGTGCCAGCAGCCCAAGGGGGTTGGTCACTGAAGCTTTCTTT. It is translated as CASSPRGLVTEAFF. This chain uses TRBV9 with TRBJ1-1, with D perhaps matching TRBD1 (6 bases). V lost 4 bases, J lost 4 bases, and 14 bases lay in between. The germline CDR1 and CDR2 sequences are SGDLS and YYNGEE. The CDR3 covers 14 residues.